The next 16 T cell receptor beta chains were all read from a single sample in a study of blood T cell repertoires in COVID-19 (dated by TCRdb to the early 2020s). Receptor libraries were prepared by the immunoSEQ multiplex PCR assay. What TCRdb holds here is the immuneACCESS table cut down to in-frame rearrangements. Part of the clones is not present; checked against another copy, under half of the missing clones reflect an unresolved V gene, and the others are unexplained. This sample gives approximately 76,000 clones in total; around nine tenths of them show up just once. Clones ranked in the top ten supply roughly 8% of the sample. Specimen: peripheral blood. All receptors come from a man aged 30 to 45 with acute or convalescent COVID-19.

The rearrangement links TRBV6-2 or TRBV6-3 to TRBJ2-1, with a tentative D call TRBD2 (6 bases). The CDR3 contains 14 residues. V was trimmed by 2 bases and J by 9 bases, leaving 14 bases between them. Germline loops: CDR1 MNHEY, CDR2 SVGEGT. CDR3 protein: CASSYPNERAEQFF. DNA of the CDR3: TGTGCCAGCAGTTACCCTAACGAGCGGGCTGAGCAGTTCTTC.

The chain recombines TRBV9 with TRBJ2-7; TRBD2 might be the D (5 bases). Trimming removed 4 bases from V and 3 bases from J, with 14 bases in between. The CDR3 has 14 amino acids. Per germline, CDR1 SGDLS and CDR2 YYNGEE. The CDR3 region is CASSPQIGNYEQYF. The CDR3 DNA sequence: TGTGCCAGCAGCCCCCAGATCGGGAACTACGAGCAGTACTTC.

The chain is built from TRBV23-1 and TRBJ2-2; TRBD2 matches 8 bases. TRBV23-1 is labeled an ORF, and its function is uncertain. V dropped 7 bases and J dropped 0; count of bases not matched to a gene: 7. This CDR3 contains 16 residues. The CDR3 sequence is CASTGRGGPNTGELFF. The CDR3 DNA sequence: TGCGCCAGCACTGGCCGGGGGGGGCCGAACACCGGGGAGCTGTTTTTT.

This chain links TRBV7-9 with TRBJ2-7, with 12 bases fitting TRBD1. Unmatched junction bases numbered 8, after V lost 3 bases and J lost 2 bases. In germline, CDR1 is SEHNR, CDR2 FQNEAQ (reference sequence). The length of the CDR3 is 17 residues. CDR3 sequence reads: CASSLGQGARIPYEQYF. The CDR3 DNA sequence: TGTGCCAGCAGCTTGGGACAGGGGGCTAGGATTCCCTACGAGCAGTACTTC.

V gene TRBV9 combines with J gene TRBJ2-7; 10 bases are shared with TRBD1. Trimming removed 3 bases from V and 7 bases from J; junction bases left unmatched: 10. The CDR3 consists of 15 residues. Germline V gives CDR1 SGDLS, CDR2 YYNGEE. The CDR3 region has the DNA TGTGCCAGCAGCGGGGGGACAGGGGATCATGGGGAGCAGTACTTC. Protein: CASSGGTGDHGEQYF.

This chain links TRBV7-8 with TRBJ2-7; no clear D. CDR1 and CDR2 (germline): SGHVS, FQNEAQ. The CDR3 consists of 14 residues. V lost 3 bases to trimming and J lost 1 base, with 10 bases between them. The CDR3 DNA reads TGTGCCAGCAGCTTGAGCACCTATTCCTACGAGCAGTACTTC. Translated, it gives CASSLSTYSYEQYF.

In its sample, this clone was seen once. CDR3: CASSPSGAGSNQPQHF. CDR3 bases: TGTGCCAGCAGTCCCTCTGGAGCCGGGAGCAATCAGCCCCAGCATTTT. J is TRBJ1-5 and V is TRBV28; D ambiguous. CDR1 and CDR2 from the germline V gene are MDHEN and SYDVKM. CDR3 size: 16 residues. V was cut by 5 bases and J by 1 base, with 15 bases left in between.

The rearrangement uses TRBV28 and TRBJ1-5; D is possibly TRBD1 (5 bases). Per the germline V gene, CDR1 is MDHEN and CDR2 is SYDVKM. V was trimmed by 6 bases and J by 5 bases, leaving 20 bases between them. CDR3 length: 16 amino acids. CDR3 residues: CASSPTTEGSDQPQHF. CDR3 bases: TGTGCCAGCAGCCCAACGACGGAGGGGTCCGATCAGCCCCAGCATTTT.

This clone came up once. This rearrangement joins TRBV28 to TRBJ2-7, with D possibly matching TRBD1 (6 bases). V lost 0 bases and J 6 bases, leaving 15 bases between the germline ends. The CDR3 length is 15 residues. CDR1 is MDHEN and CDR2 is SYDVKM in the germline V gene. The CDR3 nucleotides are TGTGCCAGCAGTTTATGGGCCAGGGGTCTGTCCGAGCAGTACTTC. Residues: CASSLWARGLSEQYF.

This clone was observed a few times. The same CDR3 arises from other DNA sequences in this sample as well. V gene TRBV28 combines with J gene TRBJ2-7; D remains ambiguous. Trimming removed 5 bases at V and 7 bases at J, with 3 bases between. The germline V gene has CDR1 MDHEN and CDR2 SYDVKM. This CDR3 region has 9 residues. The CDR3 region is CASSLEQYF. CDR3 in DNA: TGTGCCAGCAGTCTTGAGCAGTACTTC. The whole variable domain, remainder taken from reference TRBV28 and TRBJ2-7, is DVKVTQSSRYLVKRTGEKVFLECVQDMDHENMFWYRQDPGLGLRLIYFSYDVKMKEKGDIPEGYSVSREKKERFSLILESASTNQTSMYLCASSLEQYFGPGTRLTVT.

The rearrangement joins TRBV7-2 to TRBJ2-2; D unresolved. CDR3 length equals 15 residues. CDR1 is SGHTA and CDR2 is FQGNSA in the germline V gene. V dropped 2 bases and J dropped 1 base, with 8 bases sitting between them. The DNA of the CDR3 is TGTGCCAGCAGCTTATACTACCTGAACACCGGGGAGCTGTTTTTT. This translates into CASSLYYLNTGELFF.

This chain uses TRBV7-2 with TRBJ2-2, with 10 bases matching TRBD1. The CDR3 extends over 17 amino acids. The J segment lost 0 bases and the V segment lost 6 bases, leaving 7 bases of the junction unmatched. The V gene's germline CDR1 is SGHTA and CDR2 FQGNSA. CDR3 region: CASRPGTGASNTGELFF. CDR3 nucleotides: TGTGCCAGCAGACCCGGGACAGGGGCTTCGAACACCGGGGAGCTGTTTTTT.

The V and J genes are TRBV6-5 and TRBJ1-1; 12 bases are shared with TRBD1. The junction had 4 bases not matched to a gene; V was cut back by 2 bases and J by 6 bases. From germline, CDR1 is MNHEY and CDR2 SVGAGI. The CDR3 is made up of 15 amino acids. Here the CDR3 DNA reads TGTGCCAGCAGTTACCCGGGGACAGGGGGCTCTGAAGCTTTCTTT. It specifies CASSYPGTGGSEAFF.

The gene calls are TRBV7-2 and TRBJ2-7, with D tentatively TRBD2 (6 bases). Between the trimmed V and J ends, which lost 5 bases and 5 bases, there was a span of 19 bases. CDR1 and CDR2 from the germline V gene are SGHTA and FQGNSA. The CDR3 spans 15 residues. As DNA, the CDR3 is TGTGCCAGCAGCACCCGCGGCGGGATTATGCACGAGCAGTACTTC. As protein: CASSTRGGIMHEQYF. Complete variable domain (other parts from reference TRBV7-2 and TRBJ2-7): GAGVSQSPSNKVTEKGKDVELRCDPISGHTALYWYRQSLGQGLEFLIYFQGNSAPDKSGLPSDRFSAERTGGSVSTLTIQRTQQEDSAVYLCASSTRGGIMHEQYFGPGTRLTVT.

The CDR3 DNA reads as TGCAGTGCTAGTGGCGGGAACACTGAAGCTTTCTTT. It yields the protein CSASGGNTEAFF. The chain recombines TRBV20-1 with TRBJ1-1; D is undetermined. Germline V gene data show CDR1 as DFQATT and CDR2 as SNEGSKA (reference sequence). The CDR3 is made up of 12 amino acids. V was shortened by 3 bases and J by 1 base, with 6 bases between the two germline ends.

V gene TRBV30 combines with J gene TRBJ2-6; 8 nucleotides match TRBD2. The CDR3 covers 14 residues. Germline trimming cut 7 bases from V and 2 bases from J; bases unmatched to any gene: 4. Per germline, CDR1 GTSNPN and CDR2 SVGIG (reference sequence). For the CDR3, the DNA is TGTGCCTCCCGGGAGGGTCCTGGGGCCAACGTCCTGACTTTC. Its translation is CASREGPGANVLTF.